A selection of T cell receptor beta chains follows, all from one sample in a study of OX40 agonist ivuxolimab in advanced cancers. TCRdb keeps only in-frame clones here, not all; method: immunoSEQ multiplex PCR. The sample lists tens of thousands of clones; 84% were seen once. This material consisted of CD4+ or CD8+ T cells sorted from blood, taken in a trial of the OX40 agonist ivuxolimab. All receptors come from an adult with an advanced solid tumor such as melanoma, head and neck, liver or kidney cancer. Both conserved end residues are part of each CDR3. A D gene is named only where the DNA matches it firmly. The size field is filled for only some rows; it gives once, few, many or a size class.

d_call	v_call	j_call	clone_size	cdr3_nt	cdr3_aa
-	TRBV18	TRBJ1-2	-	TGTGCCAGCTCACCAGATATAGCTGCCTATGGCTACACCTTC	CASSPDIAAYGYTF
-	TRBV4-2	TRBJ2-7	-	TGTGCCAGCAGCCAAGAAAACGGAGACTACGAGCAGTACTTC	CASSQENGDYEQYF
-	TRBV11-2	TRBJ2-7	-	TGTGCCAGCAGCTCAACCTACGAGCAGTACTTC	CASSSTYEQYF
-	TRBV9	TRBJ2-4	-	TGTGCCAGCAGCGTAGATGGATCATTTCAGTACTTC	CASSVDGSFQYF
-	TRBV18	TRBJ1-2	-	TGTGCCAGCTCACCAGGGGACTTGGGGTATGGCTACACCTTC	CASSPGDLGYGYTF
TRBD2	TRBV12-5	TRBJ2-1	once	TGTGCTAGTGGTTTGGGAGAGCGGGAGTGGACGAATGAGCAGTTCTTC	CASGLGEREWTNEQFF
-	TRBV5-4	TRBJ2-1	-	TGTGCCAGCAGCTTGGAGAGAGGGATTCTATACAATGAGCAGTTCTTC	CASSLERGILYNEQFF
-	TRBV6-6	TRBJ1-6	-	TGTGCCATCGGACAGTCTTATAATTCACCCCTCCACTTT	CAIGQSYNSPLHF
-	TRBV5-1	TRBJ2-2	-	TGCGCCAGCAGCTTGGAGTGGCTACCCACCGGGGAGCTGTTTTTT	CASSLEWLPTGELFF
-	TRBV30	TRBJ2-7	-	TGTGCCTGGAGTCATACAGGATACGAGCAGTACTTC	CAWSHTGYEQYF
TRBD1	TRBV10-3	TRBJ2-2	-	TGTGCCATCAGTGAGTCGAAGACAGGGGGACTCACCGGGGAGCTGTTTTTT	CAISESKTGGLTGELFF
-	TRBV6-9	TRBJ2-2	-	TGTGCCAGCAGTAACACAGGGATTTACACCGGGGAGCTGTTTTTT	CASSNTGIYTGELFF
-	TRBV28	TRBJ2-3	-	TGTGCCAGCAGTTTGGGGGCTAGCGGCCTCACATATACGCAGTATTTT	CASSLGASGLTYTQYF
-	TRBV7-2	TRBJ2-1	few	TGTGCCAGCAGCTTAGTCTCGTTAACGAGGGGGGGCCGGAATGAGCAGTTCTTC	CASSLVSLTRGGRNEQFF
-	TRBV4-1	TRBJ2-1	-	TGCGCCAGCAGCCTGCGACTAGTAAGTTACAATGAGCAGTTCTTC	CASSLRLVSYNEQFF
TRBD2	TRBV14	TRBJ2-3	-	TGTGCCAGCAGCCAAGATAGAATGACTAGCGGGGGGAAACCAGATACGCAGTATTTT	CASSQDRMTSGGKPDTQYF
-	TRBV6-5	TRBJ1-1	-	TGTGCCAGCAGTTATGTCTCGACAGGAGCCTCCCCTGAAGCTTTCTTT	CASSYVSTGASPEAFF
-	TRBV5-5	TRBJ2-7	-	TGTGCCAGCAGCTTGCATAGTGACACCTACGAGCAGTACTTC	CASSLHSDTYEQYF
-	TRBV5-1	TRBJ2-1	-	TGCGCCAGCCATTCAGGCGGGGGACAGAGGAGTGAGCAGTTCTTC	CASHSGGGQRSEQFF
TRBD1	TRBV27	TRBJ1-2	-	TGTGCCAGCAGTAGACAGGGGCCCCTCTATGGCTACACCTTC	CASSRQGPLYGYTF